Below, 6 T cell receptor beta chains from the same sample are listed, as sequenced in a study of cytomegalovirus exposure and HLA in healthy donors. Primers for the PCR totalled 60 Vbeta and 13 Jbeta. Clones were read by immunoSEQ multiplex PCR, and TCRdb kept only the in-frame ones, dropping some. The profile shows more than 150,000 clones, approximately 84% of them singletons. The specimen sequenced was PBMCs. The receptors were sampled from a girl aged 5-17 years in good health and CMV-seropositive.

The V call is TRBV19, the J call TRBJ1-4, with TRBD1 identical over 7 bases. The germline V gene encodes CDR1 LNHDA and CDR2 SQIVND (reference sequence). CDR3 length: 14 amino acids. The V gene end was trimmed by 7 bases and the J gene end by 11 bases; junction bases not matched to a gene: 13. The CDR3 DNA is TGTGCCAGTATTGGGACAGAGGGGAGGCAGAAACTGTTTTTT. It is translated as CASIGTEGRQKLFF. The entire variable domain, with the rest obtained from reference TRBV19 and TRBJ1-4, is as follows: DGGITQSPKYLFRKEGQNVTLSCEQNLNHDAMYWYRQDPGQGLRLIYYSQIVNDFQKGDIAEGYSVSREKKESFPLTVTSAQKNPTAFYLCASIGTEGRQKLFFGSGTQLSVL.

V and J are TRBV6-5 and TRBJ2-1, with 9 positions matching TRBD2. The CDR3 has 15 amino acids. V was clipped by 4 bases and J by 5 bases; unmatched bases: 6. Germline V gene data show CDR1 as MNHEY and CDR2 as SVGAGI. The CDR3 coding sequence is TGTGCCAGCAGTTTAACAGCGGGAGGCCACAATGAGCAGTTCTTC. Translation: CASSLTAGGHNEQFF.

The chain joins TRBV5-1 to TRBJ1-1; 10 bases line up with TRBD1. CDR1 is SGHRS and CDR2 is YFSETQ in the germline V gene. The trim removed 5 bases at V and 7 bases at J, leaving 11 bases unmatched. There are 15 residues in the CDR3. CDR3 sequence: CASSAGRTGGYEAFF. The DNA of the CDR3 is TGCGCCAGCAGTGCCGGTCGGACAGGGGGTTATGAAGCTTTCTTT.

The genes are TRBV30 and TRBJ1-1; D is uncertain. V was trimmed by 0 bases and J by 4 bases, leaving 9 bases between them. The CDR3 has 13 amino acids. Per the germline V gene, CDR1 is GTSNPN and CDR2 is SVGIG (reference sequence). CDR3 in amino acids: CAWSVLFSTEAFF. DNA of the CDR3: TGTGCCTGGAGTGTACTTTTTAGCACTGAAGCTTTCTTT.

The CDR3 sequence: CASSPQGLNTEAFF. The CDR3 nucleotides are TGTGCCAGCTCCCCCCAGGGGCTGAACACTGAAGCTTTCTTT. The chain recombines TRBV6-5 with TRBJ1-1; perhaps TRBD1 as D (6 bases). This CDR3 has 14 amino acids. V was pared by 8 bases and J by 0 bases, with 13 bases between. CDR1 and CDR2 (germline): MNHEY, SVGAGI.

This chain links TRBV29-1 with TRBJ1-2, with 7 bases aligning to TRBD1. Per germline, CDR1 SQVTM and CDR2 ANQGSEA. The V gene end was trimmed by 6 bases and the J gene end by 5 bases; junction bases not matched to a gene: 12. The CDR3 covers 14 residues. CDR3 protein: CSVGQGGWGYGYTF. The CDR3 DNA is TGCAGCGTCGGGCAAGGGGGCTGGGGGTATGGCTACACCTTC.